The 18 T cell receptor beta chains below all came from one sample that was sequenced in a study of T cell changes during pregnancy in multiple sclerosis (dated by TCRdb to the late 2010s). The library was made by the immunoSEQ multiplex PCR assay. TCRdb stores this immuneACCESS table with in-frame sequences only. Part of the clones is absent; in the studies checked, under half of the shortfall reflects unresolved V genes, and no reason is known for the rest. A total of 90,000 to 120,000 clones appear in this sample, 94% of them only once. The ten most abundant clones make up around 0.9% of the sample. Sequencing used peripheral blood, obtained before pregnancy. These receptors were obtained from a female donor with multiple sclerosis, enrolled in a pregnancy study.

In its sample, this clone was seen a few times. The V and J genes are TRBV4-2 and TRBJ2-7; 7 bases are a match to TRBD2. Germline lookup yields CDR1 LGHNA and CDR2 YNFKEQ. CDR3 length: 15 residues. With V trimmed by 4 bases and J by 2 bases, 8 bases remained unmatched. The CDR3 spells CASSRRLAEAYEQYF. CDR3 sequence (DNA): TGTGCCAGCAGCCGGCGCCTAGCGGAGGCCTACGAGCAGTACTTC.

This clone has only a few counts. The chain recombines TRBV6-6 with TRBJ1-3, with 7 bases that match TRBD1. In germline, CDR1 is MNHNY, CDR2 SVGAGI (reference sequence). The CDR3 totals 15 residues. V was clipped by 8 bases and J by 0 bases; unmatched bases: 7. The CDR3 region has the DNA TGTGCCAGCGCCGACAGGGTCAGCTCTGGAAACACCATATATTTT. It codes for CASADRVSSGNTIYF.

The chain combines TRBV7-2 with TRBJ2-2; D remains ambiguous. The germline gives CDR1 SGHTA, CDR2 FQGNSA. This CDR3 contains 14 residues. V gave up 1 base and J gave up 6 bases, with 9 bases separating them. CDR3 region: CASSLDPYSGELFF. As DNA, the CDR3 is TGTGCCAGCAGCTTAGACCCCTACTCCGGGGAGCTGTTTTTT.

The chain combines TRBV9 with TRBJ1-4; 7 bases agree with TRBD1. With 3 bases clipped from V and 6 bases from J, the junction kept 8 bases outside the gene matches. Germline lookup yields CDR1 SGDLS and CDR2 YYNGEE. The CDR3 runs to 15 residues. CDR3 sequence (DNA): TGTGCCAGCAGCGGGACGACAGGGTTTGATGAAAAACTGTTTTTT. Translation gives CASSGTTGFDEKLFF.

In DNA form, the CDR3 reads TGCGCCAGCAGCTTGCTAGTCACCCCTAGCACAGATACGCAGTATTTT. Translation: CASSLLVTPSTDTQYF. The chain links TRBV5-1 to TRBJ2-3; D is uncertain. CDR3 length equals 16 residues. Germline V gene data show CDR1 as SGHRS and CDR2 as YFSETQ. Trimming took off 1 base at V and 0 bases at J, with 12 bases between the two ends. Supplemented by reference TRBV5-1 and TRBJ2-3, the full variable domain reads KAGVTQTPRYLIKTRGQQVTLSCSPISGHRSVSWYQQTPGQGLQFLFEYFSETQRNKGNFPGRFSGRQFSNSRSEMNVSTLELGDSALYLCASSLLVTPSTDTQYFGPGTRLTVL.

The V gene is TRBV5-4, the J gene TRBJ1-1; 8 bases are a match to TRBD1. The CDR3 runs to 14 residues. V lost 6 bases to trimming and J lost 4 bases; unmatched junction nucleotides: 8. Per germline, CDR1 SGHNT and CDR2 YYREEE (reference sequence). CDR3 coding DNA: TGTGCCAGCAAGCCAAACAGGGGGGCCACTGAAGCTTTCTTT. Encoded protein: CASKPNRGATEAFF.

The chain carries TRBV27 and TRBJ1-1, with TRBD1 identical over 10 bases. CDR3 length: 17 residues. The V gene's germline CDR1 is MNHEY and CDR2 SMNVEV (reference sequence). V shed 8 bases, J shed 3 bases, and the junction held 15 bases outside the gene matches. The CDR3 nucleotides are TGTGCCAGCCGCCATTTGCCGGGACAGGGGACCGACACTGAAGCTTTCTTT. This translates into CASRHLPGQGTDTEAFF.

The gene calls are TRBV4-2 and TRBJ2-2, with D hard to call. The CDR3 runs to 16 residues. Germline V gene data show CDR1 as LGHNA and CDR2 as YNFKEQ. Trimming shortened V by 0 bases and J by 2 bases, and 10 bases separated the two germline ends. CDR3: CASSQDWRSNTGELFF. CDR3 in DNA: TGTGCCAGCAGCCAAGATTGGCGGAGTAACACCGGGGAGCTGTTTTTT.

CDR3 DNA: TGTGCCAGTGGGACAGGGAATTTGTACGAGCAGTACTTC. Translated: CASGTGNLYEQYF. The rearrangement uses TRBV19 and TRBJ2-7; 9 positions match TRBD1. The CDR3 runs to 13 residues. V trimming: 8 bases; J trimming: 4 bases; junction bases outside the gene matches: 6. CDR1 and CDR2 (germline): LNHDA, SQIVND (reference sequence).

The genes are TRBV12-2 and TRBJ2-4; TRBD1 reflects the table's D call only, with no check against the DNA. TRBV12-2 counts as a pseudogene. This CDR3 is 18 amino acids long. DNA for the CDR3: TGTGCAAGTCGCTTAGCCACAAAAATCCGTCTAGCCAAAAACATTCAGTACTTC. Residues: CASRLATKIRLAKNIQYF.

The chain has TRBV6-6 and TRBJ1-2; tentative D call: TRBD1 (5 bases). V lost 7 bases, J lost 8 bases, and 17 bases lay in between. Germline values: CDR1 MNHNY, CDR2 SVGAGI (reference sequence). The CDR3 runs 13 residues. In DNA, the CDR3 is TGTGCCAGCACGGTTCAGGGTCTAGGGGGCTACACCTTC. Translated, it gives CASTVQGLGGYTF.

This chain joins TRBV6-6 and TRBJ1-4; D may be TRBD1 (5 bases). The V gene lost 7 bases and the J gene lost 4 bases, with 13 bases spanning the gap. The CDR3 is made up of 14 amino acids. CDR1 is MNHNY and CDR2 is SVGAGI in the germline V gene (reference sequence). CDR3: CASMWAQGNEKLFF. CDR3 in DNA: TGTGCCAGCATGTGGGCGCAGGGTAATGAAAAACTGTTTTTT.

The chain has TRBV27 and TRBJ1-1; no clear D. Trimming removed 4 bases from V and 4 bases from J, with 10 bases in between. Germline loops: CDR1 MNHEY, CDR2 SMNVEV (reference sequence). The CDR3 length is 13 residues. The chain's CDR3 is CASSSPVSTEAFF. Written as DNA, the CDR3 is TGTGCCAGCAGTTCTCCCGTCTCCACTGAAGCTTTCTTT.

This chain's CDR3 is CAISTGSSNEQFF. The CDR3 region has the DNA TGTGCCATCAGCACCGGGAGCTCAAATGAGCAGTTCTTC. The rearrangement uses TRBV10-3 and TRBJ2-1, with TRBD2 as a possible D gene (6 bases). The CDR3 has 13 amino acids. Germline assignment: CDR1 ENHRY and CDR2 SYGVKD. V lost 6 bases, J lost 7 bases, and 13 bases lay in between.

In its sample, this clone was seen once. The genes are TRBV27 and TRBJ1-2; no firm D call. The CDR3 is 14 amino acids. The ends were cut back, 3 bases at V and 0 bases at J, with 8 bases in the middle. Looked up from germline, CDR1 is MNHEY and CDR2 is SMNVEV (reference sequence). The CDR3: CASSFLGSNYGYTF. CDR3 DNA: TGTGCCAGCAGTTTTCTCGGGTCTAACTATGGCTACACCTTC.

The chain is built from TRBV7-9 and TRBJ2-7; D might be TRBD2 (6 bases). Germline loops: CDR1 SEHNR, CDR2 FQNEAQ (reference sequence). V was clipped by 4 bases and J by 5 bases, with 9 bases between them. The CDR3 totals 12 residues. This chain's CDR3 is CASSSLANEQYF. The CDR3 coding sequence is TGTGCCAGCAGCTCCCTAGCGAACGAGCAGTACTTC.

The chain recombines TRBV28 with TRBJ1-2, with TRBD1 identical over 9 bases. V shed 5 bases, J shed 4 bases, and the junction held 8 bases outside the gene matches. CDR1 is MDHEN, CDR2 SYDVKM, per germline. This CDR3 has 15 residues. The CDR3 loop is CASSPGQGSIYGYTF. As DNA, the CDR3 is TGTGCCAGCAGTCCTGGACAGGGGTCAATCTATGGCTACACCTTC.

This chain joins TRBV19 and TRBJ2-6, with TRBD2 matching over 8 bases. The length of the CDR3 is 18 residues. V dropped 3 bases and J dropped 0; count of bases not matched to a gene: 7. The germline V gene encodes CDR1 LNHDA and CDR2 SQIVND (reference sequence). The CDR3 loop is CASSMMSGGFSGANVLTF. The DNA for the CDR3 is TGTGCCAGTAGTATGATGTCGGGGGGGTTCTCTGGGGCCAACGTCCTGACTTTC.